This is a list of T cell receptor beta chains from one sample in a study of OX40 agonist ivuxolimab in advanced cancers. Measured with immunoSEQ multiplex PCR; TCRdb has only the in-frame clones, and not every one. The sample includes around 80,000 clones, around 84% of them seen just once. The starting material was CD4+ or CD8+ T cells sorted from blood, obtained in a trial of the OX40 agonist ivuxolimab. These receptors came from an adult with an advanced solid tumor such as melanoma, head and neck, liver or kidney cancer. Both conserved end residues are part of each CDR3. The order of the fields is V gene, clone size, D gene, J gene, CDR3 DNA, CDR3 protein. A D gene is named only where the DNA matches it firmly. Clone size is shown for a subset of rows, as once, few, many or a class of expanded clone.

TRBV4-3,-,-,TRBJ1-4,TGCGCCAGCAGCCAATCGGTACGGAGGACTCTGTTTTTT,CASSQSVRRTLFF
TRBV6-5,-,-,TRBJ2-7,TGTGCCAGCAGTTACTCCTACGACAGGAAGGTCGAGCAGTACTTC,CASSYSYDRKVEQYF
TRBV14,-,-,TRBJ2-3,TGTGCCAGCAGCCTAGGGGGATTAGGGTCAGCAGATACGCAGTATTTT,CASSLGGLGSADTQYF
TRBV11-2,-,TRBD2,TRBJ2-1,TGTGCCAGCAGCCCCTCTGGACTAGCGACTGAGCAGTTCTTC,CASSPSGLATEQFF
TRBV18,-,-,TRBJ1-1,TGTGCCAGCTCACCACGCCCGAACACTGAAGCTTTCTTT,CASSPRPNTEAFF
TRBV4-2,few,TRBD1,TRBJ1-5,TGTGCCAGCAGCCAAGAGGGGACAGGGTGGAATCAGCCCCAGCATTTT,CASSQEGTGWNQPQHF
TRBV10-1,-,-,TRBJ2-2,TGCGCCAGCAGTGGGGCAGGCAATACCGCGAACACCGGGGAGCTGTTTTTT,CASSGAGNTANTGELFF
TRBV4-3,few,-,TRBJ1-1,TGCGCCAGCAGCCAAGCAGCGAGTCGAAACACTGAAGCTTTCTTT,CASSQAASRNTEAFF
TRBV28,-,TRBD1,TRBJ1-2,TGTGCCAGCAATTCTCAGGGGGATTATTATGGCTACACCTTC,CASNSQGDYYGYTF
TRBV4-2,few,-,TRBJ1-6,TGTGCCAGCAGCCAAGATAGGCAGGGCCATTCACCCCTCCACTTT,CASSQDRQGHSPLHF
TRBV4-3,-,TRBD1,TRBJ1-2,TGCGCCAGCAGCCTAACCCGGGACAGGAACTATGGCTACACCTTC,CASSLTRDRNYGYTF
TRBV29-1,-,TRBD1,TRBJ1-6,TGCAGCGTTCCGGGACAGGGGATAAATTCACCCCTCCACTTT,CSVPGQGINSPLHF
TRBV7-2,once,-,TRBJ1-2,TGTGCCAGCAGCTGGCGGGCGGAAGGCGGCTACACCTTC,CASSWRAEGGYTF
TRBV7-2,-,-,TRBJ1-4,TGTGCCAGCAGCGGATCCGGGACACTGAATGAAAAACTGTTTTTT,CASSGSGTLNEKLFF
TRBV10-2,few,-,TRBJ2-2,TGCGCCAGCAGTGAGTCACGGGGCACAAACACCGGGGAGCTGTTTTTT,CASSESRGTNTGELFF
TRBV5-4,-,-,TRBJ2-2,TGTGCCAGCAGTTTTAAGATAGGGGAAACCGGGGAGCTGTTTTTT,CASSFKIGETGELFF
TRBV6-1,-,TRBD1,TRBJ1-6,TGTGCCAGTCGGGACAGTTATAATTCACCCCTCCACTTT,CASRDSYNSPLHF
TRBV21-1,-,-,TRBJ1-2,TGTGCCAGCAGCAAAGGGACGGGCCCTTATGGCTACACCTTC,CASSKGTGPYGYTF
TRBV29-1,-,TRBD1,TRBJ2-3,TGCAGCGCATGGGGACAGGAAGATACGCAGTATTTT,CSAWGQEDTQYF
TRBV5-1,-,-,TRBJ1-3,TGCGCCAGCAGTGAGGCCTTCTCTGGAAACACCATATATTTT,CASSEAFSGNTIYF
TRBV11-3,-,TRBD1,TRBJ1-2,TGTGCCAGCAGCTTAAAGGGACAGGTATATGGCTACACCTTC,CASSLKGQVYGYTF
TRBV11-2,once,-,TRBJ1-4,TGTGCCAGCAGCCCCCGGGAGGGCCTGGAAAAACTGTTTTTT,CASSPREGLEKLFF
TRBV11-1,-,-,TRBJ2-5,TGTGCCAGCAGCTTAGATGCTTTATTAGGGACCCAGTACTTC,CASSLDALLGTQYF
TRBV11-3,-,-,TRBJ2-2,TGTGCCAGCAGCTTAGCCCGAGGGGAGCTGTTTTTT,CASSLARGELFF
TRBV7-3,-,-,TRBJ2-6,TGTGCCAGCAGCTCCTATGGGGACCCTGGGGCCAACGTCCTGACTTTC,CASSSYGDPGANVLTF
TRBV2,-,TRBD2,TRBJ2-3,TGTGCCAGCCTCGGGGCGGGGGATGGAGATACGCAGTATTTT,CASLGAGDGDTQYF
TRBV18,-,-,TRBJ1-2,TGTGCCAGCTCACCACTGCTTGCGGGCAGGGGCGACTTCTCCTATGGCTACACCTTC,CASSPLLAGRGDFSYGYTF
TRBV7-8,-,-,TRBJ1-2,TGTGCCAGCAGCCCGGACAGAGTTAACTATGGCTACACCTTC,CASSPDRVNYGYTF
TRBV28,-,-,TRBJ2-5,TGTGCCAGCAGTTTACCTAGAGGTGGGAAGACCCAGTACTTC,CASSLPRGGKTQYF
TRBV10-3,once,-,TRBJ1-3,TGTGCCATCAGTGAGCCGAGTCAGAGCTCTGGAAACACCATATATTTT,CAISEPSQSSGNTIYF
TRBV6-5,-,-,TRBJ2-3,TGTGCCAGCAGTTACTCGAACGCAGCAGCCACAGATACGCAGTATTTT,CASSYSNAAATDTQYF
TRBV5-6,-,TRBD1,TRBJ2-5,TGTGCCAGCAGCCGGCGGGTCACAGGGGGTTCAGGAGAGACCCAGTACTTC,CASSRRVTGGSGETQYF
TRBV7-2,-,-,TRBJ2-4,TGTGCCAGCAGCAGTTTTACAGCGATTCAGTACTTC,CASSSFTAIQYF
TRBV12-5,-,-,TRBJ2-3,TGTGCTAGTGGTTTGGGGCACTTGCAGTATTTT,CASGLGHLQYF
TRBV5-1,once,TRBD1,TRBJ2-1,TGCGCCAGCAGCCGAGACAGGGCCACGAATGAGCAGTTCTTC,CASSRDRATNEQFF
TRBV4-3,once,-,TRBJ2-3,TGCGCCAGCAGCCATACCTATAGCGGAATAGCTAGCACAGATACGCAGTATTTT,CASSHTYSGIASTDTQYF
TRBV4-1,-,-,TRBJ1-3,TGCGCCAGCAGCCAAGCTTTCGTCAGGGCTGGAAACACCATATATTTT,CASSQAFVRAGNTIYF
TRBV9,-,-,TRBJ2-2,TGTGCCAGCAGCCTCGAGGGGACGAACACCGGGGAGCTGTTTTTT,CASSLEGTNTGELFF
TRBV10-3,-,TRBD1,TRBJ1-1,TGTGCCATCAGCAGGGACAGCGTGAACACTGAAGCTTTCTTT,CAISRDSVNTEAFF
TRBV7-8,-,-,TRBJ1-2,TGTGCCAGCAGCTCCACCGGACAGTATGGCTACACCTTC,CASSSTGQYGYTF
TRBV18,-,TRBD1,TRBJ1-1,TGTGCCAGCTCACCATATGGACAGGGAGTCACTGAAGCTTTCTTT,CASSPYGQGVTEAFF
TRBV7-9,-,-,TRBJ1-1,TGTGCCAGCAGCTTAGAGCGCAGCTCAGAAGCTTTCTTT,CASSLERSSEAFF
TRBV7-9,-,-,TRBJ1-5,TGTGCCAGCAGCCGCTCGGATCAGCCCCAGCATTTT,CASSRSDQPQHF
TRBV4-1,-,-,TRBJ2-7,TGCGCCAGCAGTCCCCAGGAGGGCTTGAACGAGCAGTACTTC,CASSPQEGLNEQYF
TRBV10-3,-,TRBD2,TRBJ2-5,TGTGCCACCGGGGGGGAGACCCAGTACTTC,CATGGETQYF
TRBV18,-,-,TRBJ1-6,TGTGCCAGCTCACCGGACAGCTCCTATAATTCACCCCTCCACTTT,CASSPDSSYNSPLHF
TRBV7-2,-,TRBD2,TRBJ2-5,TGTGCCAGCAGCTTACTTGGCGGGGGGGCCCTAGAGACCCAGTACTTC,CASSLLGGGALETQYF
TRBV5-1,-,-,TRBJ2-2,TGCGCCAGCAGCTTGTCGACGGGTAACACCGGGGAGCTGTTTTTT,CASSLSTGNTGELFF